Sequencing of this TCR beta chain was carried out in a study of T cell responses to AZD1222 COVID-19 vaccine. Whole-study findings and limits: White British people made up most donors, females outnumbered males, and clonal diversity was possibly underestimated. Spike-specific TCR breadth and depth rose after two AZD1222 doses. Variant regions that are unmutated are reportedly the target of nearly half of spike-specific TCRs.

Method: immunoSEQ multiplex PCR; TCRdb's copy keeps in-frame clones and lacks some. This table holds about 150,000 clones, 80% to 90% found once. About this clone itself: Antigen unknown.

The TCR was taken from an adult in good health. The starting material was peripheral blood, obtained on day 0 of MenACWY control vaccination.

The CDR3 nucleotides read TGTGCCAGCAACGCGCGGGCCAGTGGGACCGGGGAGCTGTTTTTT. It is translated as CASNARASGTGELFF. The J gene is TRBJ2-2, the V gene TRBV2, with D perhaps TRBD2 (5 bases). The V end was cut by 7 bases, the J end by 5 bases, with 17 bases between. The CDR3 is 15 amino acids. Germline CDR1 reads SNHLY; CDR2 reads FYNNEI.